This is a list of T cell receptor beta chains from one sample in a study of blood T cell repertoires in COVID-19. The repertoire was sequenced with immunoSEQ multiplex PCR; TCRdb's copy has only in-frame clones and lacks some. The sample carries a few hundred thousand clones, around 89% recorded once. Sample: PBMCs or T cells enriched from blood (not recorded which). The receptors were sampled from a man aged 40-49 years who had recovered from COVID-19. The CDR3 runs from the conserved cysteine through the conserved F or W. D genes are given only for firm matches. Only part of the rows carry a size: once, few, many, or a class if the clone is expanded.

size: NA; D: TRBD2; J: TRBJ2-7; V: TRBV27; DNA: TGTGCCAGCAGTCCCCATAATAGCGGGAACTCCTACGAGCAGTACTTC; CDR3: CASSPHNSGNSYEQYF
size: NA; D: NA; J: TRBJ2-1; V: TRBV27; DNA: TGTGCCAGCAGTTATTACTTGAGCTCCTACAATGAGCAGTTCTTC; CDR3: CASSYYLSSYNEQFF
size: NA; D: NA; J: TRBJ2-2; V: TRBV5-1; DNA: TGCGCCAGCAGCTTGGGCCTATTGTCCGGGGAGCTGTTTTTT; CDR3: CASSLGLLSGELFF
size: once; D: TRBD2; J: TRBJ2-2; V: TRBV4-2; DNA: TGTGCCAGCAGCCCCGGGAGGTCTTCGAACACCGGGGAGCTGTTTTTT; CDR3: CASSPGRSSNTGELFF
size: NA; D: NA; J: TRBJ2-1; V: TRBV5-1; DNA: TGCGCCAGCAGCTTGGCCCCAGGGGCGATCCCCTACAATGAGCAGTTCTTC; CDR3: CASSLAPGAIPYNEQFF
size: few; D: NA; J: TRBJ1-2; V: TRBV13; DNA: TGTGCCAGCAGCTTAGTTTCGCAGATCTATGGCTACACCTTC; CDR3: CASSLVSQIYGYTF
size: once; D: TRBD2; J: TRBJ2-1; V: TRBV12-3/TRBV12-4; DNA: TGTGCCAGCAGGTCAAGACTAGCAAGTGAGCAGTTCTTC; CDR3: CASRSRLASEQFF
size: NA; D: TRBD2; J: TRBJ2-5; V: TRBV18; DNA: TGTGCCAGCTCATTCGGGAAACTAGCGAGAGAGACCCAGTACTTC; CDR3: CASSFGKLARETQYF
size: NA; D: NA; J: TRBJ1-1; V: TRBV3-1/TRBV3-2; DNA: TGTGCCAGCAGCCAAGATCGGGTGGGTGAAGCTTTCTTT; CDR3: CASSQDRVGEAFF
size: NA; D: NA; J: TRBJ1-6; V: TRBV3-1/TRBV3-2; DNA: TGTGCCAGCAGCCAAGTTCTAGATACTTATAATTCACCCCTCCACTTT; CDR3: CASSQVLDTYNSPLHF
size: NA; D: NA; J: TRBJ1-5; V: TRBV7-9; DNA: TGTGCCAGCAGCTCCGCACCTCCAGGGGCGTTTGATCAGCCCCAGCATTTT; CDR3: CASSSAPPGAFDQPQHF
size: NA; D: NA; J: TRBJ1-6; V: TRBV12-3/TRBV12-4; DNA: TGTGCCAGCAGTGCAGGGTGGAATTCACCCCTCCACTTT; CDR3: CASSAGWNSPLHF
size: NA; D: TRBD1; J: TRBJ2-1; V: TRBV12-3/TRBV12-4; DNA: TGTGCCAGCAGTTGGGACAGGATAGAGCAGTTCTTC; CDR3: CASSWDRIEQFF
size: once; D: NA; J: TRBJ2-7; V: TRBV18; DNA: TGTGCCAGCTCACCAAAACACGGGACATACACCTACGAGCAGTACTTC; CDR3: CASSPKHGTYTYEQYF
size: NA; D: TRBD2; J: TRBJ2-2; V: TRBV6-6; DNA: TGTGCCAGCAGCCGACTAGCGGGAGGGCAGGGCACCGGGGAGCTGTTTTTT; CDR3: CASSRLAGGQGTGELFF
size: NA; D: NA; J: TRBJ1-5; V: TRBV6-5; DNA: TGTGCCAGCAGTTACTCTCCGGGGAACAATCAGCCCCAGCATTTT; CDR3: CASSYSPGNNQPQHF
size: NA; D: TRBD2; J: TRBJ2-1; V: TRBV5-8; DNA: TGTGCCAGCAGCTTGCTTAGCGGGAGCTACAATGAGCAGTTCTTC; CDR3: CASSLLSGSYNEQFF
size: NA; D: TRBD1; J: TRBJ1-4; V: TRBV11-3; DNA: TGTGCCAGCAGCTTAGATCCCTCCGGACAGGGCGCTCCCGATGAAAAACTGTTTTTT; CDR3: CASSLDPSGQGAPDEKLFF
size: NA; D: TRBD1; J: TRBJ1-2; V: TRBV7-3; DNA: TGTGCCAGCAGCCCCGGGACAGGGGGCGACTATGGCTACACCTTC; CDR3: CASSPGTGGDYGYTF
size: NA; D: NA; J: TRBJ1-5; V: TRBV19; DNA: TGTGCCAGTTCCACCGGGACTTCAAATCAGCCCCAGCATTTT; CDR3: CASSTGTSNQPQHF
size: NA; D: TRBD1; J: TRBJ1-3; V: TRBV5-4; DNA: TGTGCCAGCAGACGACAGGGGGCCCGACCGGGAAACACCATATATTTT; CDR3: CASRRQGARPGNTIYF
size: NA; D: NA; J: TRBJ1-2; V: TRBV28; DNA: TGTGCCAGCAGTTTCGGGGGGGCGTTAGGCTACACCTTC; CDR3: CASSFGGALGYTF
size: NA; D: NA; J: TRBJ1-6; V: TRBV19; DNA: TGTGCCAGTAGGCCAAGGCGGGCCCGAGATTCACCCCTCCACTTT; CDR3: CASRPRRARDSPLHF
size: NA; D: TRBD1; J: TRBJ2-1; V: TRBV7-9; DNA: TGTGCCAGCAGCAATTTGCGACCGGGACAGGGCCTGGGGGGTCGCAATGAGCAGTTCTTC; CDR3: CASSNLRPGQGLGGRNEQFF
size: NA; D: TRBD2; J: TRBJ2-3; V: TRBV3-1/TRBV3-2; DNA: TGTGCCAGCAGGGGACTAGCGGGGGTGGGACTGTATTTT; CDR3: CASRGLAGVGLYF
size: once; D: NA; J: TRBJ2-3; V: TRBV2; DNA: TGTGCCAGCAGTGAAGCGGGAGCAGGTCCTAGCACAGATACGCAGTATTTT; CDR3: CASSEAGAGPSTDTQYF
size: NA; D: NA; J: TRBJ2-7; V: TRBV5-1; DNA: TGCGCCAGCAGCGACACGGCTCACTACGAGCAGTACTTC; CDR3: CASSDTAHYEQYF
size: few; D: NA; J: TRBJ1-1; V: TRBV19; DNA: TGTGCCAGTAGTCCCGGGTCTGAAGCTTTCTTT; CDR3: CASSPGSEAFF
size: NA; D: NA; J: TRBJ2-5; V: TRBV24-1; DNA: TGTGCCACCAGTGATTTTGGACAGAGGGGGACCCAGTACTTC; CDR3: CATSDFGQRGTQYF
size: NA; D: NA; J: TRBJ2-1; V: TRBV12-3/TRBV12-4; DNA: TGTGCCAGCAGTCCCCAGGGCTATGAGCAGTTCTTC; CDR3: CASSPQGYEQFF
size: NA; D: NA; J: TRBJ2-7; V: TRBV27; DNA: TGTGCCAGCAGTTTATCCCGCTACGAGCAGTACTTC; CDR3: CASSLSRYEQYF
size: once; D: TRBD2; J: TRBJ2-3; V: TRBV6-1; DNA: TGTGCCAGCAGTGAAGCGCCTGGGAGGGCAGATACGCAGTATTTT; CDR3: CASSEAPGRADTQYF